A selection of T cell receptor beta chains follows, all from one sample in a study of human T cells and chemical hapten exposure. TCRdb called the RACE reads again in MiXCR, with one record for every CDR3 protein. The sample includes more than 250,000 distinct CDR3 sequences, 7.5% to 8% seen only once; the top ten take more than 1%. Sequenced here: whole blood, sampled in connection with sensitization to the hapten diphenylcyclopropenone (DPC). These receptors were taken from a man in his late teens or twenties with alopecia areata. Some clones in this sample may be carry-over from other donors' samples. The CDR3 runs from the conserved cysteine through the conserved F or W. The order of the fields is CDR3 length, clone size, J gene, D gene, V gene, CDR3 protein, CDR3 DNA. The D gene is left open where the match is weak. Expanded clones are given a class, and other clones once, few, many or no size at all.

length: 14; size: NA; J: TRBJ2-5; D: NA; V: TRBV4-1; CDR3: CASSQDLVSETQYF; DNA: TGCGCCAGCAGCCAAGATTTAGTCAGCGAGACCCAGTACTTC
length: 15; size: few; J: TRBJ1-5; D: TRBD1; V: TRBV7-8; CDR3: CASSLTGERAQPQHF; DNA: TGTGCCAGCAGCTTAACAGGGGAGAGGGCTCAGCCCCAGCATTTT
length: 15; size: NA; J: TRBJ2-1; D: TRBD2; V: TRBV6-4; CDR3: CASSDGLAGGNEQFF; DNA: TGTGCCAGCAGTGACGGACTAGCGGGGGGCAATGAGCAGTTCTTC
length: 13; size: NA; J: TRBJ2-5; D: TRBD1; V: TRBV6-2/TRBV6-3; CDR3: CASSADREETQYF; DNA: TGTGCCAGCAGTGCGGACAGGGAAGAGACCCAGTACTTC
length: 15; size: few; J: TRBJ2-7; D: NA; V: TRBV6-1; CDR3: CASSDALAGSYEQYF; DNA: TGTGCCAGCAGTGATGCCCTAGCAGGATCCTACGAGCAGTACTTC
length: 15; size: few; J: TRBJ1-1; D: TRBD1; V: TRBV20-1; CDR3: CSARPPTGESTEAFF; DNA: TGCAGTGCTAGACCCCCAACAGGGGAGAGCACTGAAGCTTTCTTT
length: 14; size: NA; J: TRBJ1-1; D: TRBD1; V: TRBV29-1; CDR3: CSVEEYRGNTEAFF; DNA: TGCAGCGTTGAAGAGTACAGGGGGAACACTGAAGCTTTCTTT
length: 15; size: NA; J: TRBJ2-6; D: NA; V: TRBV27; CDR3: CASSLLLDGANVLTF; DNA: TGTGCCAGCAGTTTATTGTTAGATGGGGCCAACGTCCTGACTTTC
length: 17; size: many; J: TRBJ1-1; D: TRBD1; V: TRBV5-1; CDR3: CASSSIYRGRMGTEAFF; DNA: TGCGCCAGCAGCTCGATCTACAGGGGGCGCATGGGTACTGAAGCTTTCTTT
length: 15; size: few; J: TRBJ2-5; D: NA; V: TRBV7-2; CDR3: CASSVGLVRRETQYF; DNA: TGTGCCAGCAGCGTAGGACTTGTTCGGAGGGAGACCCAGTACTTC